The source of this T cell receptor beta chain is a study of blood T cell repertoires in COVID-19. The CDR3 spans 14 residues. Germline V gene sequence: CDR1 KGHSH, CDR2 LQKENI. V lost 0 bases, J lost 5 bases, and 11 bases lay in between. Profiling relied on immunoSEQ multiplex PCR, and the TCRdb table lists in-frame clones only, not all of them. The sample holds some 300,000 clones, more than 70% seen once. The chain links TRBV18 to TRBJ2-7; perhaps TRBD1 as D (5 bases). The TCR comes from a woman younger than 45 who had recovered from COVID-19. Sequenced material: peripheral blood. The CDR3 DNA is TGTGCCAGCTCACCACCGGCCCAGGGCCACGAGCAGTACTTC. Residues: CASSPPAQGHEQYF.